The 28 T cell receptor beta chains below were found in one sample sequenced in a study of CD8+ T cells in alopecia areata. cDNA reverse transcribed from extracted RNA served as the sequencing template. Libraries were prepared by immunoSEQ multiplex PCR; TCRdb keeps only in-frame clonotypes and omits some of them. This repertoire holds about 1,400 clones, and none appear only once. The sequenced material came from lesional skin. All receptors come from a C3H/HeJ mouse with alopecia areata. The strain's MHC type: H2-k.

This clone has at least ten counts. Mouse germline and gene names are used. The read finishes 4 residues shy of the CDR3 end, and the germline J gene is used to complete it. The chain combines TRBV13-2 with TRBJ1-1; TRBD1 matches 7 bases. Germline trimming cut 5 bases from V and 1 base from J; bases unmatched to any gene: 2. Germline V gene sequence: CDR1 NNHNN, CDR2 SYGAGS (reference sequence). The CDR3 covers 13 residues. The CDR3 DNA, read in part, is TGTGCCAGCGGCGACAGGGAAAACACA. Translation gives CASGDRENT. The complete CDR3 protein is CASGDRENTEVFF.

This clone was counted at least ten times. DNA and listed protein disagree at residue 10, so the protein shown here was translated from the DNA. Mouse germline and gene names are used. From the germline J gene comes the end of the CDR3, since the read stops 3 residues before it. J is TRBJ1-6 and V is TRBV17, with 8 bases lining up with TRBD1. Being an ORF, TRBJ1-6 has a function that is uncertain. There are 13 residues in the CDR3. V shed 2 bases and J 10 bases; nucleotides not matched to a gene: 1. Germline-derived CDR1 and CDR2 are MNHDT and YYDKIL. CDR3 DNA, as far as it was read: TGTGCTAGCAGTAGAAACAGGGGGTCGCCC. It encodes CASSRNRGSP. The full CDR3 reads CASSRNRGSPLYF.

This clone was found a few times. The database protein in TCRdb disagrees with the DNA translation at residue 12; the sequence shown here was translated from the DNA. Genes here carry mouse names. The observed sequence ends 3 residues before the CDR3 terminus, with the missing tail filled in from the germline J gene. This chain links TRBV13-1 with TRBJ1-3; the D gene is possibly TRBD1 (6 bases). The ends were cut back, 2 bases at V and 0 bases at J, with 9 bases in the middle. This CDR3 spans 15 amino acids. The germline CDR1 and CDR2 sequences are NSHNY and SYGAGN. Here the CDR3 reads CASSEEDSSGNTLYF. Partial CDR3 DNA: TGTGCCAGCAGTGAAGAGGACAGTTCTGGAAATACG.

In this sample, this clone is medium-sized. Genes and germline come from the mouse. Coverage ceases 4 residues before the CDR3 finishes, and the germline J gene fills in the end. J is TRBJ2-3 and V is TRBV19; possible D gene TRBD1, 6 bases. The CDR3 has 16 residues. CDR1 and CDR2 (germline): FNHDT, SITEND (reference sequence). Trimming cost V 4 bases and J 0 bases, with 15 bases left between them. The CDR3 DNA, read in part, is TGTGCCAGCAGTCCCTTGGACAGAACTAGTGCAGAA. Translating gives CASSPLDRTSAE. From start to end, the CDR3 is CASSPLDRTSAETLYF.

In this sample, this clone turned up many times. Gene names and germline match the mouse. The read stops 4 residues short of the end of the CDR3; the missing end is completed from the germline J gene. J is TRBJ2-5 and V is TRBV13-3, with a weak D call TRBD2 (5 bases). Germline V lookup: CDR1 NNHDY, CDR2 SYVADS. CDR3 length equals 11 residues. CDR3 sequence: CASSLGDTQYF. The sequenced part of the CDR3 DNA is TGTGCCAGCAGTTTGGGGGAC. The full variable domain, with the rest looked up from reference TRBV13-3 and TRBJ2-5, is EAAVTQSPRSKVAVTGGKVTLSCHQTNNHDYMYWYRQDTGHGLRLIHYSYVADSTEKGDIPDGYKASRPSQENFSLILELASLSQTAVYFCASSLGDTQYFGPGTRLLVL.

This clone was counted ten times or more. Germline and genes: mouse. The CDR3 end lies 4 residues beyond the end of the read and is filled in from the germline J gene. The J gene is TRBJ2-1, the V gene TRBV13-1; TRBD1 matches 9 bases. The germline V gene encodes CDR1 NSHNY and CDR2 SYGAGN. The CDR3 spans 16 residues. CDR3 sequence: CASSGHRDRVGAEQFF. CDR3 DNA, as far as it was read: TGTGCCAGCAGTGGCCACCGGGACAGGGTGGGAGCT.

This clone turned up a few times. A single base is all that separates this from a far larger clone, so a read error is likely. Gene names and germline refer to mouse. The CDR3 sequence is CACSAGTGYEQYF. The CDR3 DNA, read in part, is TGCGCCTGCAGTGCAGGGACAGGGTAT. V usage is TRBV1 and J usage is TRBJ2-7, with 9 bases aligning to TRBD1. The read halts 4 residues ahead of the CDR3 end, with the missing end drawn from the germline J gene. The CDR3 totals 13 residues. Germline V gene sequence: CDR1 NSQYPW, CDR2 LRSPGD (reference sequence).

In this sample, this clone turned up many times. These gene names are mouse names. The CDR3 end lies 4 residues beyond the end of the read and is filled in from the germline J gene. The chain links TRBV19 to TRBJ2-3; TRBD2 aligns across 8 bases. The CDR3 covers 14 residues. CDR1 is FNHDT and CDR2 is SITEND in the germline V gene (reference sequence). J gave up 4 bases and V 2 bases, and 3 bases lay outside the gene matches. CDR3 in amino acids: CASSMGGRTETLYF. CDR3 DNA (partial): TGTGCCAGCAGTATGGGGGGGCGCACAGAA. Looking up the rest from reference TRBV19 and TRBJ2-3 gives the full variable domain: GGIITQTPKFLIGQEGQKLTLKCQQNFNHDTMYWYRQDSGKGLRLIYYSITENDLQKGDLSEGYDASREKKSSFSLTVTSAQKNEMAVFLCASSMGGRTETLYFGSGTRLTVL.

This clone is labeled medium-sized. At residue 12, TCRdb's protein disagrees with the DNA translation; the protein shown here derives from the DNA. The genes are named according to mouse. The observed sequence ends 3 residues before the CDR3 terminus, with the missing tail filled in from the germline J gene. The rearrangement links TRBV1 to TRBJ1-6, with D possibly matching TRBD1 (6 bases). TRBJ1-6 is designated an ORF whose function remains uncertain. Germline V CDR1 and CDR2: NSQYPW, LRSPGD (reference sequence). V was cut by 6 bases and J by 6 bases, with 15 bases left in between. The CDR3 is 15 amino acids. The CDR3 protein is CTCRARGASNSPLYF. The covered CDR3 bases are TGCACCTGCAGGGCCCGGGGGGCGAGTAATTCGCCC.

There are many counts of this clone. Genes and germline come from the mouse. The CDR3 protein is CASSILGAYAEQFF. The sequenced part of the CDR3 DNA is TGTGCCAGCAGTATTCTGGGGGCCTATGCT. The chain employs TRBV19 and TRBJ2-1; TRBD2 might be the D (7 bases). The read comes to an end 4 residues before the CDR3 does, leaving the germline J gene to fill in the end. The CDR3 length is 14 residues. Per germline, CDR1 FNHDT and CDR2 SITEND (reference sequence). V lost 2 bases to trimming and J lost 3 bases, with 9 bases between them.

With regard to this clone: This may be a read error: a much more frequent sequence differs by one nucleotide. Germline and genes: mouse. The read ends 4 residues shy of where the CDR3 ends; the end is completed using the germline J gene. V is TRBV14 and J is TRBJ2-1; 12 positions agree with TRBD1. Trimming took 5 bases from V and 6 from J; bases not matched to a gene: 9. This CDR3 is 16 amino acids long. From germline, CDR1 is SGHDT and CDR2 FRDEAV. CDR3 in amino acids: CASSSSGTGGFAEQFF. The DNA read from the CDR3 is TGTGCCAGCAGCTCATCCGGGACAGGGGGCTTTGCT.

This clone was counted at least ten times. Mouse names are used for the genes. The missing CDR3 end, 4 residues past where the read stops, is filled in from the germline J gene. The chain recombines TRBV13-2 with TRBJ2-2; 7 bases are shared with TRBD1. Trimming took 0 bases from V and 3 from J; bases not matched to a gene: 2. CDR3 size: 15 residues. Germline V gives CDR1 NNHNN, CDR2 SYGAGS (reference sequence). CDR3 sequence: CASGDAGTDTGQLYF. The CDR3 bases that were read are TGTGCCAGCGGTGATGCAGGGACAGACACCGGG.

This clone was counted many times. Mouse germline and gene names are used. CDR3 sequence: CASSQGGRAETLYF. CDR3 DNA (partial): TGTGCCAGCAGCCAAGGGGGGCGCGCAGAA. The chain employs TRBV5 and TRBJ2-3; D tentatively reads TRBD1 or TRBD2 (6 bases each). The read finishes 4 residues shy of the CDR3 end, and the germline J gene is used to complete it. CDR1 LGHNA and CDR2 YNLKQL come from the germline V gene (reference sequence). This CDR3 contains 14 residues. V was clipped by 1 base and J by 3 bases, with 8 bases between them.

A note on this clone: The gene symbols are mouse symbols. The read gets to within 4 residues of the CDR3 end, and the germline J gene fills in the rest. The V call is TRBV24, the J call TRBJ1-2, with 11 bases that match TRBD1. The germline gives CDR1 KGHTA, CDR2 FRNEEI. The CDR3 runs to 13 residues. CDR3 loop: CASSSGTGGDYTF. CDR3 bases read: TGTGCCAGCAGCTCCGGGACAGGGGGC.

Judged by abundance, this clone is medium-sized. The listed genes are named as in mouse. With the read ending 4 residues before the CDR3 end, the germline J gene is used to fill in that end. The V gene is TRBV5, the J gene TRBJ2-2; 11 nucleotides agree with TRBD2. Germline V lookup: CDR1 LGHNA, CDR2 YNLKQL (reference sequence). This CDR3 contains 17 residues. V shed 0 bases, J shed 2 bases, and the junction held 2 bases outside the gene matches. The DNA read from the CDR3 is TGTGCCAGCAGCCAAGATAGGACTGGGGGGAACACCGGG. Protein sequence: CASSQDRTGGNTG. In full, the CDR3 is CASSQDRTGGNTGQLYF.

In regard to this clone: TCRdb's protein sequence differs at residue 10 from the translated DNA; the protein presented here follows the DNA. Gene names follow the mouse nomenclature. The same CDR3 is also encoded by other DNA sequences in this sample. The part of the CDR3 DNA that was read is TGTGCCAGCAGTCGGGACAGGGGGTCGCCC. It encodes CASSRDRGSP. The CDR3, in full, reads CASSRDRGSPLYF. J is TRBJ1-6 and V is TRBV26; 11 bases agree with TRBD1. The read finishes 3 residues shy of the CDR3 end, and the germline J gene is used to complete it. TRBJ1-6 is an open reading frame whose function is uncertain. The CDR3 loop spans 13 amino acids. Germline V gene sequence: CDR1 KGHPV, CDR2 FQNQEV (reference sequence). The V segment lost 4 bases and the J segment 10 bases; nucleotides outside the gene matches: 0.

A few counts support this clone. One base separates it from a far larger clone, so it is likely a read error. Gene and germline names: mouse. The read terminates 4 residues ahead of where the CDR3 ends, so the germline J gene completes it. V and J are TRBV13-3 and TRBJ2-4, with D maybe TRBD1 (5 bases). This CDR3 spans 12 amino acids. Germline V gene data show CDR1 as NNHDY and CDR2 as SYVADS. Partial CDR3 DNA: TGTGCCAGCAGTGCCAGGGAAAAC. Translating it yields CASSAREN. The CDR3 in full is CASSARENTLYF. The variable domain in full, with the rest retrieved from reference TRBV13-3 and TRBJ2-4, is EAAVTQSPRSKVAVTGGKVTLSCHQTNNHDYMYWYRQDTGHGLRLIHYSYVADSTEKGDIPDGYKASRPSQENFSLILELASLSQTAVYFCASSARENTLYFGAGTRLSVL.

This clone has a count of ten or more. Gene names and germline refer to mouse. Read data end 4 residues before the CDR3 end; the end is taken from the germline J gene. The V call is TRBV13-3, the J call TRBJ2-7; D is uncertain. V lost 0 bases and J lost 3, with 4 bases in between. The CDR3 length is 12 residues. Germline V gene data show CDR1 as NNHDY and CDR2 as SYVADS. This CDR3 reads CASSDVGYEQYF. The CDR3 bases that were read are TGTGCCAGCAGTGATGTGGGCTAT.

This clone was recorded a few times. Gene names denote mouse genes. The CDR3 end is not reached by the read, which stops 4 residues before it; the germline J gene fills it in. This sequence joins TRBV19 and TRBJ1-4; 7 bases match TRBD1. The CDR3 has 13 residues. Germline CDR1 is FNHDT and CDR2 is SITEND (reference sequence). The V gene end was trimmed by 5 bases and the J gene end by 5 bases; junction bases not matched to a gene: 3. Here the CDR3 reads CASRAGGNERLFF. The CDR3 DNA, read in part, is TGTGCCAGCAGGGCAGGGGGGAACGAA.

This clone was seen at least ten times. Gene names denote mouse genes. The DNA ends 4 residues before the CDR3 does, and the rest of the CDR3 is filled in from the germline J gene. This chain links TRBV13-1 with TRBJ2-7, with 8 bases aligning to TRBD2. The germline V gene encodes CDR1 NSHNY and CDR2 SYGAGN. The CDR3 length is 13 residues. CDR3 DNA (partial): TGTGCCAGCAGTGTCAACTGGGGGTAT. Its translation is CASSVNWGY. The entire CDR3 is CASSVNWGYEQYF.

As for this clone: Each gene name is a mouse one. The CDR3 end lies 4 residues beyond the end of the read and is filled in from the germline J gene. The V call is TRBV2, the J call TRBJ2-3; 9 bases match TRBD2. Unmatched junction bases numbered 4, after V lost 0 bases and J lost 3 bases. CDR3 length: 16 amino acids. The germline V gene has CDR1 LGHNA and CDR2 YSYQKL. The sequenced part of the CDR3 DNA is TGTGCCAGCAGCCAAGAATTGGGGGGGCGGGCAGAA. This codes for CASSQELGGRAE. The whole CDR3 protein is CASSQELGGRAETLYF.

This clone was recorded many times. Gene names and germline refer to mouse. The DNA ends 4 residues before the CDR3 does, and the rest of the CDR3 is filled in from the germline J gene. J is TRBJ2-5 and V is TRBV1; TRBD2 matches at 12 bases. Germline V CDR1 and CDR2: NSQYPW, LRSPGD (reference sequence). The CDR3 is 15 amino acids. The DNA read from the CDR3 is TGCACCTGCAGTGGGGGACTGGGGGGAGGAGAC. It encodes CTCSGGLGGGD. The full CDR3 protein reads CTCSGGLGGGDTQYF.

This clone has ten or more counts. Genes and germline are mouse. The CDR3: CASRYNSAETLYF. The CDR3 bases that were read are TGTGCCAGCAGATACAATAGTGCAGAA. The chain joins TRBV13-1 to TRBJ2-3; no clear D gene. The read finishes 4 residues shy of the CDR3 end, and the germline J gene is used to complete it. The ends were cut back, 5 bases at V and 0 bases at J, with 7 bases in the middle. This CDR3 spans 13 amino acids. CDR1 NSHNY and CDR2 SYGAGN come from the germline V gene.

The sample holds many counts of this clone. Gene names are the mouse ones. The CDR3 protein is CASGDGGGQNTLYF. CDR3 DNA (partial): TGTGCCAGCGGTGATGGTGGGGGTCAAAAC. This rearrangement joins TRBV13-2 to TRBJ2-4, with D perhaps matching TRBD2 (5 bases). The read finishes 4 residues shy of the CDR3 end, and the germline J gene is used to complete it. Germline assignment: CDR1 NNHNN and CDR2 SYGAGS (reference sequence). V lost 0 bases and J lost 1, with 6 bases in between. The CDR3 sequence is 14 residues long.

This clone was seen at least ten times. All gene names here are mouse names. The observed sequence ends 4 residues before the CDR3 terminus, with the missing tail filled in from the germline J gene. The chain links TRBV1 to TRBJ2-2; 10 bases match TRBD2. The CDR3 loop spans 18 amino acids. From germline, CDR1 is NSQYPW and CDR2 LRSPGD (reference sequence). V dropped 0 bases and J dropped 0; count of bases not matched to a gene: 4. The CDR3 bases that were read are TGCACCTGCAGTGCAGATTCCGGACTGGGGGCAAACACCGGG. It yields the protein CTCSADSGLGANTG. In full, the CDR3 is CTCSADSGLGANTGQLYF. Full variable domain (missing parts from reference TRBV1 and TRBJ2-2): VTLLEQNPRWRLVPRGQAVNLRCILKNSQYPWMSWYQQDLQKQLQWLFTLRSPGDKEVKSLPGADYLATRVTDTELRLQVANMSQGRTLYCTCSADSGLGANTGQLYFGEGSKLTVL.

This clone was counted between two and nine times. Gene and germline names: mouse. CDR3 DNA, as far as it was read: TGTGCCAGCGGTGAAGGGGACAGGGGGGCTAGTGCAGAA. Its protein is CASGEGDRGASAE. The full CDR3 is CASGEGDRGASAETLYF. J is TRBJ2-3 and V is TRBV13-2; 11 bases are a match to TRBD1. The read falls 4 residues short of the CDR3 end, and the missing part is taken from the germline J gene. Germline CDR1 reads NNHNN; CDR2 reads SYGAGS (reference sequence). CDR3 length: 17 residues. Trimming cost V 2 bases and J 0 bases; bases outside gene matches: 5.

This clone was observed many times. The gene symbols are mouse symbols. Read coverage stops 4 residues before the CDR3 terminus; the germline J gene supplies the remainder. The V call is TRBV13-2, the J call TRBJ1-2; TRBD1 agrees at 10 bases. Trimming at V came to 5 bases and at J to 3 bases, leaving 4 bases not matched to a gene. Germline CDR1 NNHNN, CDR2 SYGAGS (reference sequence). The CDR3 spans 14 residues. The sequenced part of the CDR3 DNA is TGTGCCAGCGGCCGACAGGGGGCGGACTCC. This encodes CASGRQGADS. The full CDR3 protein is CASGRQGADSDYTF.

In its sample, this clone was seen many times. TCRdb's protein and the translated DNA diverge at residue 10; the protein reported here is the translation of the DNA. The germline and genes are mouse ones. The CDR3 is cut off 3 residues early in the read; its end comes from the germline J gene. The rearrangement uses TRBV14 and TRBJ1-6; 7 nucleotides align to TRBD1. TRBJ1-6 is marked as an open reading frame, function uncertain. In germline, CDR1 is SGHDT, CDR2 FRDEAV. The CDR3 contains 13 residues. The ends lost 5 bases at V and 10 bases at J; junction bases unmatched: 6. Partial CDR3 DNA: TGTGCCAGCAGCTCCGGGACAGAGTCGCCC. Translating gives CASSSGTESP. The full CDR3 protein is CASSSGTESPLYF.